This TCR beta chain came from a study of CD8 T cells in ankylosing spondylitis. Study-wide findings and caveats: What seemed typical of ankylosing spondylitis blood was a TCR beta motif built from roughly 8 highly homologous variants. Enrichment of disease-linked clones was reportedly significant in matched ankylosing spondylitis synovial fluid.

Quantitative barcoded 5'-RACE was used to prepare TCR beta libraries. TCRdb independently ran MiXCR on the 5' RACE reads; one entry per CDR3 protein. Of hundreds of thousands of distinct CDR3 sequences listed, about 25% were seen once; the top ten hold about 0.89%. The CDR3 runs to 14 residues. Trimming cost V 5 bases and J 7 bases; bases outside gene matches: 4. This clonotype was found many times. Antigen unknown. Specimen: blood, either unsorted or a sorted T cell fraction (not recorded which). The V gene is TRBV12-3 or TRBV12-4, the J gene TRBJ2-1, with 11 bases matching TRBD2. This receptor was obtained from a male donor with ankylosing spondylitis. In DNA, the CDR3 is TGTGCCAGCAGTCTTACTAGCGGGAGAAATGAGCAGTTCTTC. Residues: CASSLTSGRNEQFF.